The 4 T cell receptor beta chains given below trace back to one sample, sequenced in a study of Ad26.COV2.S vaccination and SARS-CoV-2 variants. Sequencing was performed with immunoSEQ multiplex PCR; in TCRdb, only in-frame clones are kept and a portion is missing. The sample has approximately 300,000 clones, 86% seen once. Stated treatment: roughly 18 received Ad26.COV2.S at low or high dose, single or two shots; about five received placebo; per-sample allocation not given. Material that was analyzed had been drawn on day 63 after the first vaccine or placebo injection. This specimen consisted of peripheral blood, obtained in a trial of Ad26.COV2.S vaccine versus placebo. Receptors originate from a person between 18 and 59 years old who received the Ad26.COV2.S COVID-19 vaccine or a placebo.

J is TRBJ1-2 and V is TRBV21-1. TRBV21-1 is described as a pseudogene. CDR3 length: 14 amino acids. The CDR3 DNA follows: TGTGCCAGCAGCAAAGGCGGGCAGGGATATGGCTACACCTTC. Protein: CASSKGGQGYGYTF.

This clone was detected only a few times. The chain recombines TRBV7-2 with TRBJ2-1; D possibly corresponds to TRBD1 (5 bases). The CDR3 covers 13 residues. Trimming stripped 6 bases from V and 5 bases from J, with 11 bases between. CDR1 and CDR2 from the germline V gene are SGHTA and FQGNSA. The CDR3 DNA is TGTGCCAGCAGTCAACAGGAACACAATGAGCAGTTCTTC. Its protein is CASSQQEHNEQFF.

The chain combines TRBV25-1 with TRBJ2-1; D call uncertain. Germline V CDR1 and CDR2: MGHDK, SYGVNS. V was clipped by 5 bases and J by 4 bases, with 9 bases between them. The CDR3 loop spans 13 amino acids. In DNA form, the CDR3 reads TGTGCCAGCAGTCCCTGGGTTTACAATGAGCAGTTCTTC. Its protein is CASSPWVYNEQFF.

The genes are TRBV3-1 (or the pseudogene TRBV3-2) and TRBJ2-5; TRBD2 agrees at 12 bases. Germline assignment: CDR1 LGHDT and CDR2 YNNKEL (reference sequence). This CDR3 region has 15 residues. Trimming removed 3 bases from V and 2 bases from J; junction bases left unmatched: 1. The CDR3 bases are TGTGCCAGCAGCCATCTAGCGGGGGGGCAAGAGACCCAGTACTTC. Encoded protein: CASSHLAGGQETQYF.